The sequence of this T cell receptor (beta chain) was determined in a study of shared clonotypes between healthy human individuals. Study-wide points: When naive CD4 clonotypes were compared across a few donors, approximately 4.9% were shared.

J gave up 5 bases and V 7 bases, and 12 bases lay outside the gene matches. The CDR3 covers 16 residues. CDR1 is SGHTA, CDR2 FQGNSA, per germline. For this clone: Its cognate antigen is unknown.

CD8 cells classed as naive were CD45RO-negative and positively selected for CCR7, excluding terminally differentiated effector memory CD45RA+ cells. Every donor was a Caucasian adult from Nashville, Tennessee. Deep-level running was used for the assay. The method was immunoSEQ multiplex PCR; TCRdb's version includes in-frame clones alone and lacks a portion of them. The sample has fewer than 1 million clones, 96% seen once. This chain links TRBV7-2 with TRBJ2-1; 9 nucleotides match TRBD2. The sequenced sample was naive CD8+ T cells sorted from blood. This sequence originates from a man aged 25-45 years in good health. The CDR3 bases are TGTGCCAGCATTACACTAGCGGGCCGGGGGCACAATGAGCAGTTCTTC. This translates into CASITLAGRGHNEQFF.